The T cell receptor (beta chain) described here comes from a study of T cells in Graves' hyperthyroidism and ophthalmopathy. There were TCR beta CDR3 regions amplified from RNA transcripts. The HTBI primer set drove a first-round RT-PCR of the TCR CDR3. TCRdb reprocessed the multiplex PCR reads with MiXCR, giving one entry per CDR3 protein. The table includes about 640,000 distinct CDR3 sequences, roughly 14% detected once. This clonotype appeared many times. Its specificity is unknown. The J segment lost 6 bases and the V segment lost 0 bases, leaving 2 bases of the junction unmatched. The germline CDR1 and CDR2 sequences are MNHEY and SVGEGT. The CDR3 extends over 15 amino acids. Study-wide results and caveats: Ophthalmopathy was told apart from stable hyperthyroidism by a 13 V-J model.

The sample comprised blood. This receptor was taken from a woman in her fifties or sixties with Graves' ophthalmopathy. The chain joins TRBV6-2 or TRBV6-3 to TRBJ2-1; 10 nucleotides align to TRBD2. The DNA for the CDR3 is TGTGCCAGCAGTTACTCCGGACTAGCGGTCAATGAGCAGTTCTTC. Its protein product is CASSYSGLAVNEQFF.